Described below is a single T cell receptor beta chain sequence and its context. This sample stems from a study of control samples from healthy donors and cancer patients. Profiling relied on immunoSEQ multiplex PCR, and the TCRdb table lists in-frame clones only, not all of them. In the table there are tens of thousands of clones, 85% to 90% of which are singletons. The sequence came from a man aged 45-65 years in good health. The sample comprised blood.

The chain's CDR3 is CATSDIHPGLAGGHEQFF. The CDR3 nucleotides read TGTGCCACCAGTGATATACATCCGGGACTAGCGGGGGGACATGAGCAGTTCTTC. The chain employs TRBV24-1 and TRBJ2-1; 15 bases line up with TRBD2. The CDR3 contains 18 residues. J was trimmed by 8 bases and V by 3 bases; bases with no gene match: 10. CDR1 is KGHDR and CDR2 is SFDVKD in the germline V gene.